The T cell receptor (beta chain) described here comes from a study of breast tumors, draining lymph nodes, adjacent tissues. Whole-study results and caveats: Luminal-like breast cancer showed significantly higher tumor–nontumor repertoire similarity than basal-like. The lymph node origin of tumor T cells was framed as consistent with a hypothesis, not demonstrated. Tumor TCR diversity was below lymph nodes but above nontumor tissue.

One entry per CDR3 protein results from TCRdb running MiXCR on the multiplex PCR reads. The sample holds under 350,000 distinct CDR3 sequences, 30% seen once. This clonotype was counted ten times or more. Its antigen remains unknown. The lymph nodes were axillary draining lymph nodes from breast cancer patients. Sequencing used axillary lymph node tissue. The source of this sequence is a female donor with breast cancer. Some clones in this sample may be carry-over from other donors' samples.

The CDR3 nucleotides are TGCAGTGCTAGAGAGAAAGGGATGGTCTTTTCCGGCTACAATGAGCAGTTCTTC. Its protein is CSAREKGMVFSGYNEQFF. The chain has TRBV20-1 and TRBJ2-1; no reliable D call. Trimming took 0 bases from V and 3 from J, leaving 21 bases between them. The CDR3 loop spans 18 amino acids. Germline CDR1 DFQATT, CDR2 SNEGSKA (reference sequence).